Presented here are 13 T cell receptor beta chains from one specimen sequenced in a study of T cells after yellow fever vaccination. TCRdb processed the 5' RACE reads anew with MiXCR; each CDR3 protein has one entry. The sample contains hundreds of thousands of distinct CDR3 sequences, approximately 8% of which appear only once. The input for sequencing was PBMCs, taken about 49 days after the first yellow fever vaccination. These receptors were collected from a man between 18 and 35 years old who received the YFV17D yellow fever vaccine.

This clonotype was picked up many times. The chain combines TRBV7-2 with TRBJ1-1; D unresolved. CDR3 size: 12 residues. V shed 4 bases and J shed 1 base, with 4 bases lying between them. Germline V gives CDR1 SGHTA, CDR2 FQGNSA. CDR3 nucleotide sequence: TGTGCCAGCAGCTCAACGAACACTGAAGCTTTCTTT. Translating it yields CASSSTNTEAFF. Supplemented by reference TRBV7-2 and TRBJ1-1, the full variable domain reads GAGVSQSPSNKVTEKGKDVELRCDPISGHTALYWYRQSLGQGLEFLIYFQGNSAPDKSGLPSDRFSAERTGGSVSTLTIQRTQQEDSAVYLCASSSTNTEAFFGQGTRLTVV.

The CDR3 sequence is CASSLVVPERNNEQFF. CDR3 DNA: TGTGCCAGCAGCTTAGTCGTGCCAGAGAGAAACAATGAGCAGTTCTTC. V gene TRBV7-2 combines with J gene TRBJ2-1; no definite D call. The germline V gene has CDR1 SGHTA and CDR2 FQGNSA. Trimming shortened V by 1 base and J by 5 bases, and 15 bases separated the two germline ends. The CDR3 length is 16 residues.

This clonotype showed up many times. The chain carries TRBV27 and TRBJ2-2, with D tentatively TRBD1 or TRBD2 (6 bases each). The CDR3 totals 15 residues. Trimming took 6 bases from V and 4 from J, leaving 15 bases between them. Germline CDR1 MNHEY, CDR2 SMNVEV (reference sequence). CDR3 coding DNA: TGTGCCAGCAGCATGGGGGGCCGTGGCACCGGGGAGCTGTTTTTT. Translating it yields CASSMGGRGTGELFF.

This clonotype was counted at least ten times. The chain couples TRBV5-1 to TRBJ2-7; TRBD1 aligns across 10 bases. This CDR3 has 14 amino acids. CDR1 is SGHRS, CDR2 YFSETQ, per germline. The V gene end was trimmed by 5 bases and the J gene end by 4 bases; junction bases not matched to a gene: 6. The CDR3 spells CASSWGTGVYEQYF. The CDR3 bases are TGCGCCAGCAGTTGGGGGACAGGGGTTTACGAGCAGTACTTC.

CDR3 DNA sequence: TGCGCCAGCAGCCAAGCCCGGACAAATTCACCCCTCCACTTT. This codes for CASSQARTNSPLHF. The V and J genes are TRBV4-1 and TRBJ1-6; maybe TRBD1 (5 bases). V was pared by 1 base and J by 7 bases, with 8 bases between. The CDR3 loop spans 14 amino acids. Per the germline V gene, CDR1 is MGHRA and CDR2 is YSYEKL.

The rearrangement uses TRBV5-1 and TRBJ2-3; 12 positions agree with TRBD1. This CDR3 contains 16 residues. V gave up 4 bases and J gave up 4 bases; unmatched junction bases: 7. Germline V gene lookup returns CDR1 SGHRS and CDR2 YFSETQ. The CDR3 is CASSGMGQGAADTQYF. The CDR3 coding sequence is TGCGCCAGCAGCGGAATGGGACAGGGGGCAGCAGATACGCAGTATTTT. Using reference TRBV5-1 and TRBJ2-3 for the parts outside the CDR3, the full variable domain is KAGVTQTPRYLIKTRGQQVTLSCSPISGHRSVSWYQQTPGQGLQFLFEYFSETQRNKGNFPGRFSGRQFSNSRSEMNVSTLELGDSALYLCASSGMGQGAADTQYFGPGTRLTVL.

This clonotype occurred a few times. The chain links TRBV6-5 to TRBJ1-1; no definite D call. Germline CDR1 and CDR2: MNHEY and SVGAGI. V was shortened by 0 bases and J by 0 bases, with 5 bases between the two germline ends. This CDR3 has 14 residues. The CDR3, as DNA: TGTGCCAGCAGTTACTCGATTCTGAACACTGAAGCTTTCTTT. Protein: CASSYSILNTEAFF.

This clonotype appeared many times. V is TRBV13 and J is TRBJ2-1; D may be TRBD1 (6 bases). V shed 6 bases and J shed 0 bases, with 12 bases lying between them. CDR3 length: 15 residues. CDR1 and CDR2 from the germline V gene are PRHDT and FYEKMQ (reference sequence). The CDR3 spells CASSHRVSSYNEQFF. The CDR3 coding sequence is TGTGCCAGCAGTCACAGGGTCAGCTCCTACAATGAGCAGTTCTTC.

The J gene is TRBJ1-6, the V gene TRBV6-5; D is uncertain. CDR3 size: 16 residues. Germline CDR1 MNHEY, CDR2 SVGAGI. V lost 3 bases, J lost 9 bases, and 18 bases lay in between. CDR3 sequence reads: CASSYDDLLSGSPLHF. The CDR3 DNA follows: TGTGCCAGCAGTTATGATGACCTCCTCTCTGGTTCACCCCTCCACTTT.

The table lists this clonotype with a few counts. The gene calls are TRBV7-6 and TRBJ2-3; no definite D call. Germline V gene data show CDR1 as SGHVS and CDR2 as FNYEAQ. This CDR3 region has 14 residues. Trimming pared 1 base from V and 4 bases from J, leaving 9 bases between. The DNA for the CDR3 is TGTGCCAGCAGCTTAGACGGAAGGCCAGATACGCAGTATTTT. The encoded protein is CASSLDGRPDTQYF.

CDR3 nucleotides: TGTGCCAGTAGTATCGCCGGGCCCTACGAGCAGTACTTC. Its protein product is CASSIAGPYEQYF. The chain has TRBV19 and TRBJ2-7; D not certain. V was shortened by 3 bases and J by 2 bases, with 8 bases between the two germline ends. The V gene's germline CDR1 is LNHDA and CDR2 SQIVND (reference sequence). The CDR3 consists of 13 residues. The variable domain in full, with the rest retrieved from reference TRBV19 and TRBJ2-7, is DGGITQSPKYLFRKEGQNVTLSCEQNLNHDAMYWYRQDPGQGLRLIYYSQIVNDFQKGDIAEGYSVSREKKESFPLTVTSAQKNPTAFYLCASSIAGPYEQYFGPGTRLTVT.

This clonotype was seen a handful of times. V gene TRBV12-3 or TRBV12-4 combines with J gene TRBJ1-5, with D maybe TRBD1 (5 bases). Trimming cost V 2 bases and J 4 bases, with 12 bases left between them. The CDR3 totals 15 residues. The CDR3 DNA is TGTGCCAGCAGTTTACGGGGGGGGAGAAATCAGCCCCAGCATTTT. Translating gives CASSLRGGRNQPQHF.

The gene calls are TRBV2 and TRBJ1-2; D not certain. The V end lost 3 bases, the J end lost 5 bases, and 10 bases lay between the germline ends. The CDR3 is 13 amino acids. CDR1 is SNHLY, CDR2 FYNNEI, per germline. CDR3 bases: TGTGCCAGCAGTGATGTAACAGCATATGGCTACACCTTC. Encoded protein: CASSDVTAYGYTF.